A single count supports the clone carrying this TCR beta chain. These data belong to a study of blood T cell repertoires in COVID-19. About the study: Specimens from acute and convalescent COVID-19 originated in the United States, Italy and Spain. PBMCs, B-cell-depleted T cells, or T cells were the source of the cDNA or gDNA that made up the material.

How the authors handled the data: Amplified reference gene primers provided the basis for estimating nucleated cell counts. TCRdb keeps only in-frame clones here, not all; method: immunoSEQ multiplex PCR. V and J calls and clone size come straight from that table; D and trimming were deduced from the DNA. The sample shows around 120,000 clones, about two thirds of them seen only once. The germline V gene encodes CDR1 GTSNPN and CDR2 SVGIG (reference sequence). V shed 4 bases and J shed 1 base, with 5 bases lying between them. CDR3 length: 11 residues. This clonotype was obtained from a human donor with acute or convalescent COVID-19. The donor label of this sample is uncertain. Sequencing was performed on peripheral blood. The gene calls are TRBV30 and TRBJ2-7, with D unclear. The CDR3 spells CAWISSYEQYF. CDR3 bases: TGTGCCTGGATTAGTTCCTACGAGCAGTACTTC. The variable domain in full, completed from reference TRBV30 and TRBJ2-7, reads SQTIHQWPATLVQPVGSPLSLECTVEGTSNPNLYWYRQAAGRGLQLLFYSVGIGQISSEVPQNLSASRPQDRQFILSSKKLLLSDSGFYLCAWISSYEQYFGPGTRLTVT.